A single sample is the source of the 2 T cell receptor beta chains below, sequenced in a study of response to subunit inactivated influenza vaccine. TCRdb processed the RT-PCR reads anew with MiXCR; each CDR3 protein has one entry. The sample comprises 750,000 to 850,000 distinct CDR3 sequences, less than 20% of which are singletons, and roughly a tenth rests with the top ten. Sequencing was performed on PBMCs from blood, taken roughly 5 days after vaccination. The receptors shown here come from a man aged 50 to 59 who received an inactivated influenza vaccine.

This clonotype was recorded many times. The chain employs TRBV7-2 and TRBJ1-2; 11 bases agree with TRBD1. This CDR3 is 15 amino acids long. J gave up 7 bases and V 1 base, and 5 bases lay outside the gene matches. The germline CDR1 and CDR2 sequences are SGHTA and FQGNSA. The CDR3 DNA sequence: TGTGCCAGCAGCTTAGGGACAGGGGGCGCCGGTGGCTACACCTTC. It codes for CASSLGTGGAGGYTF.

As to this clonotype: The germline gene is not matched at one end of the junction; a read error may be the cause. The rearrangement uses TRBV4-3 and TRBJ2-1; the D is unclear. The CDR3 has 13 residues. The germline V gene has CDR1 LGHNA and CDR2 YSLEER. CDR3 sequence: CASSQGGYNEQIF. In DNA form, the CDR3 reads TGCGCCAGCAGCCAAGGTGGTTACAATGAGCAGATCTTC.